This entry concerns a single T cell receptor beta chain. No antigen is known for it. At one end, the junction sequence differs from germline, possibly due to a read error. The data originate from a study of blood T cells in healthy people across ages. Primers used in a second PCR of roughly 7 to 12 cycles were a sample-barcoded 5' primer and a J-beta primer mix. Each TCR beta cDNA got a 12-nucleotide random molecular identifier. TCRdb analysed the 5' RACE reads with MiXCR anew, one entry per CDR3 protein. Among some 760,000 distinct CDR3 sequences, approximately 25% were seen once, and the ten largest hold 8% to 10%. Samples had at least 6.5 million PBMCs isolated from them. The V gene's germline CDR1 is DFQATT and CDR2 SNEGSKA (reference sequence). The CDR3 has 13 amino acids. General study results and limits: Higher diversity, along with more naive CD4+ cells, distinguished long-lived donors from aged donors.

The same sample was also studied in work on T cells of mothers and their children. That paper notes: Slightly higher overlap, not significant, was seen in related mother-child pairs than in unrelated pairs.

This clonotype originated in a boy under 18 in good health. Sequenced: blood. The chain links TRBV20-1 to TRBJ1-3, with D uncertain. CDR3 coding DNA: TGCAGTGCCAGACCTAACTCTGGAACCACCATATATTTT. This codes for CSARPNSGTTIYF.